The present TCR beta chain was sequenced within a study of T cells after posttransplantation cyclophosphamide. Here immunoSEQ multiplex PCR was the method, and the copy in TCRdb shows in-frame clones only, minus some. This sample has some 61,000 clones, with roughly 95% found just once. CDR3 length: 12 amino acids. CDR1 and CDR2 (germline): SGHNT, YYREEE (reference sequence). V dropped 0 bases and J dropped 6 bases, with 6 bases sitting between them. The gene calls are TRBV5-4 and TRBJ1-1; TRBD1 might be the D (5 bases). Sequencing was done on a sample of PBMCs. This sequence was found in a woman aged 25 to 39 in good health and a related stem cell transplant donor. The CDR3 sequence: CASSLGGPEAFF. The CDR3 DNA follows: TGTGCCAGCAGCTTGGGGGGACCTGAAGCTTTCTTT.